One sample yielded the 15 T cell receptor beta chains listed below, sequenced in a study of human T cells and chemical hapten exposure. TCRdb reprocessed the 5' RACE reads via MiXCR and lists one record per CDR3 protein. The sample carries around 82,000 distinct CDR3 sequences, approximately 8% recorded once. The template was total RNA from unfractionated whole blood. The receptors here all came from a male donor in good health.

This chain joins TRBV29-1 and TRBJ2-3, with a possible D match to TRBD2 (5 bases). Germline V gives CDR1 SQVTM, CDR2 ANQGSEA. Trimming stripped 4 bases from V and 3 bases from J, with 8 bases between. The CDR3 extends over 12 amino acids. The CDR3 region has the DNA TGCAGCGTTGGTTGGACTACAGATACGCAGTATTTT. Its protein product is CSVGWTTDTQYF.

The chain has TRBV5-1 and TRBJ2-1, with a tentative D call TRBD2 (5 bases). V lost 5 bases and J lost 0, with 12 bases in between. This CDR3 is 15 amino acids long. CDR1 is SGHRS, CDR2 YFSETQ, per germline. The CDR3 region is CASSFRTVSYNEQFF. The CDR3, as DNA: TGCGCCAGCAGTTTTCGGACTGTCTCCTACAATGAGCAGTTCTTC.

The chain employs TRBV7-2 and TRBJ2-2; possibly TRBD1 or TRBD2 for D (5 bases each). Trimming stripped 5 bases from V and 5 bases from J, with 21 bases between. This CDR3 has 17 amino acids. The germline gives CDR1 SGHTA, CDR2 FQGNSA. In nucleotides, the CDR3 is TGTGCCAGCAGCACTTCCGGGGTGGGGGTGGTGACCGGGGAGCTGTTTTTT. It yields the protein CASSTSGVGVVTGELFF.

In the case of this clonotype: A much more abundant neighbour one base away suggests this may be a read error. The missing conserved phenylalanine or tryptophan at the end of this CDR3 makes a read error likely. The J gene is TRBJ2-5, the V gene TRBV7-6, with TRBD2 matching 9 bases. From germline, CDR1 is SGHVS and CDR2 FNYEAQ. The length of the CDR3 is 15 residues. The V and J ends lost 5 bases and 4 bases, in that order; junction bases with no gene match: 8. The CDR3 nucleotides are TGTGCCAGCAGCCAAGACGCGGGAGGGCCAGAGACCCAGTACTCC. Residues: CASSQDAGGPETQYS.

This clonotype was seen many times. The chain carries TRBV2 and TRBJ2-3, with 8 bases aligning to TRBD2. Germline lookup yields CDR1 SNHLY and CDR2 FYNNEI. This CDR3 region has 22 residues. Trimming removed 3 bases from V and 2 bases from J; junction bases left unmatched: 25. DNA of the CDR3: TGTGCCAGCAGTGATGTCGACGGGAGGGCCTTCGCGCTTAATTACAACACAGATACGCAGTATTTT. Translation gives CASSDVDGRAFALNYNTDTQYF.

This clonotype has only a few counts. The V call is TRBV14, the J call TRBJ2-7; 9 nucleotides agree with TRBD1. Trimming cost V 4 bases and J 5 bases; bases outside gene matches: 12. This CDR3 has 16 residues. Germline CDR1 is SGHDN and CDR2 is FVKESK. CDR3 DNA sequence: TGTGCCAGCAGCCTCCGGAGGGACAGGGTGACCCACGAGCAGTACTTC. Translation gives CASSLRRDRVTHEQYF.

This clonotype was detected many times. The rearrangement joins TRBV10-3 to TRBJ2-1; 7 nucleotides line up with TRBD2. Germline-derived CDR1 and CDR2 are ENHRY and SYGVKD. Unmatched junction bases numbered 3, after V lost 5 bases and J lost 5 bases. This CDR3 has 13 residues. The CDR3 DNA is TGTGCCATCAGTCTCGGGGGGAACAATGAGCAGTTCTTC. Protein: CAISLGGNNEQFF.

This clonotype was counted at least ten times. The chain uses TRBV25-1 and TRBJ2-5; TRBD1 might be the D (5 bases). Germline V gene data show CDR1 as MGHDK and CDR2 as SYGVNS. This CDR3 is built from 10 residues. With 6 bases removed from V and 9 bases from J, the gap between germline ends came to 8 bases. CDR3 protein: CASRKGAQYF. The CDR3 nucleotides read TGTGCCAGCAGGAAAGGGGCCCAGTACTTC.

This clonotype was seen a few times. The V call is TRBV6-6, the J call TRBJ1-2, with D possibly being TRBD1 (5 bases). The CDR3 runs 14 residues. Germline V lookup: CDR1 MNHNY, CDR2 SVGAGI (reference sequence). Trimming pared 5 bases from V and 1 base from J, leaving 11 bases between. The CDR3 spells CASSPGRINYGYTF. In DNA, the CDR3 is TGTGCCAGCAGTCCGGGACGGATTAACTATGGCTACACCTTC.

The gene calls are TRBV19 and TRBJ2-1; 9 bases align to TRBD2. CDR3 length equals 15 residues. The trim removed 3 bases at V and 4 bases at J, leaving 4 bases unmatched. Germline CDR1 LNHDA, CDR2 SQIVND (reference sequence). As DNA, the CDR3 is TGTGCCAGTAGTATGACTAGCGGATCATACAATGAGCAGTTCTTC. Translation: CASSMTSGSYNEQFF.

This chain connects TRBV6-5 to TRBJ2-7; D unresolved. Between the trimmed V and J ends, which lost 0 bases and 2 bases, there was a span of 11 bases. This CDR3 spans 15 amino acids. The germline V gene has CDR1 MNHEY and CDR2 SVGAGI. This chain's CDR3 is CASSYSAADPYEQYF. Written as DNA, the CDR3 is TGTGCCAGCAGTTACTCGGCAGCAGACCCCTACGAGCAGTACTTC.

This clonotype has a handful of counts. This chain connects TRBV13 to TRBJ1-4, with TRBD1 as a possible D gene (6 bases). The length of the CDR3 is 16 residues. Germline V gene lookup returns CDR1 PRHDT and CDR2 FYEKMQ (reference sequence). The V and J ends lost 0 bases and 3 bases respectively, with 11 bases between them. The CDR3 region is CASSLGQGISNEKLFF. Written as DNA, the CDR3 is TGTGCCAGCAGCTTAGGGCAGGGGATCTCTAATGAAAAACTGTTTTTT.

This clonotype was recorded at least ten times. The CDR3 region is CASSLAGRLQETQYF. CDR3 nucleotide sequence: TGCGCCAGCAGCTTGGCAGGCAGACTACAAGAGACCCAGTACTTC. V usage is TRBV5-1 and J usage is TRBJ2-5; perhaps TRBD2 as D (5 bases). CDR3 size: 15 residues. V was cut by 0 bases and J by 2 bases, with 11 bases left in between. Germline loops: CDR1 SGHRS, CDR2 YFSETQ.

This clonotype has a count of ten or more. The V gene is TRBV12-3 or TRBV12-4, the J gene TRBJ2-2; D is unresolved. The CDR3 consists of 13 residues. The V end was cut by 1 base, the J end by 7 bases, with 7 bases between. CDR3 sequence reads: CASSLGVIGELFF. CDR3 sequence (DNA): TGTGCCAGCAGTTTAGGGGTAATCGGGGAGCTGTTTTTT.

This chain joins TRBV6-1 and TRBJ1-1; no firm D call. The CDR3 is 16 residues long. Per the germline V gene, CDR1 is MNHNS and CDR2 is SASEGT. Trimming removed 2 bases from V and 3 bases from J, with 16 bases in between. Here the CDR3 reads CASSERGREVDTEAFF. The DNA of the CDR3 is TGTGCCAGCAGTGAAAGAGGTAGGGAGGTAGACACTGAAGCTTTCTTT.